These T cell receptor beta chains were read from a single sample in a study of T cell responses to AZD1222 COVID-19 vaccine. Libraries were prepared by immunoSEQ multiplex PCR; TCRdb keeps only in-frame clonotypes and omits some of them. The table records roughly 95,000 clones, 88% of them present only once. The sample was peripheral blood, taken on day 0 of AZD1222 vaccination. Receptors were obtained from an adult in good health. The CDR3 runs from the conserved cysteine through the conserved F or W. A D gene is named only where the DNA matches it firmly. Expanded clones get a size class; other rows say once, few or many, or leave the size out.

abundance,d_gene,j_gene,v_gene,CDR3aa,CDR3nt
few,TRBD2,TRBJ2-1,TRBV3-1/TRBV3-2,CASSRGLAGPEQFF,TGTGCCAGCAGTCGAGGACTAGCGGGACCTGAGCAGTTCTTC
-,-,TRBJ2-6,TRBV5-1,CASSLDKGAGANVLTF,TGCGCCAGCAGCTTGGATAAGGGGGCTGGGGCCAACGTCCTGACTTTC
-,-,TRBJ1-2,TRBV14,CASSQDTGGVWGYTF,TGTGCCAGCAGCCAAGATACGGGTGGGGTTTGGGGCTACACCTTC
-,-,TRBJ1-2,TRBV7-2,CASSLETNYGYTF,TGTGCCAGCAGCTTAGAAACAAACTATGGCTACACCTTC
-,TRBD1,TRBJ1-2,TRBV13,CASSLASGGGYTF,TGTGCCAGCAGCTTAGCTTCAGGGGGAGGCTACACCTTC
-,-,TRBJ2-5,TRBV5-4,CASSQQETQYF,TGTGCCAGCAGCCAGCAGGAGACCCAGTACTTC
-,-,TRBJ2-1,TRBV25-1,CASSERRQRSLYNEQFF,TGTGCCAGCAGTGAAAGAAGACAGCGATCCCTTTACAATGAGCAGTTCTTC
-,TRBD2,TRBJ2-7,TRBV7-9,CASSQGGSDYEQYF,TGTGCCAGCAGTCAAGGCGGGAGTGACTACGAGCAGTACTTC
-,TRBD1,TRBJ1-5,TRBV30,CAWRQTGGINQPQHF,TGTGCCTGGAGACAAACAGGGGGCATCAATCAGCCCCAGCATTTT
-,-,TRBJ2-7,TRBV3-1/TRBV3-2,CASSQLADPSSPYEQYF,TGTGCCAGCAGCCAATTGGCGGACCCTAGTTCCCCCTACGAGCAGTACTTC
-,-,TRBJ2-1,TRBV18,CASSPSGRSSTYNEQFF,TGTGCCAGCTCACCCTCGGGCCGATCTTCTACCTACAATGAGCAGTTCTTC
-,TRBD2,TRBJ2-1,TRBV11-2,CASSLDSGLYNEQFF,TGTGCCAGCAGCTTAGATAGCGGGCTGTACAATGAGCAGTTCTTC
-,-,TRBJ1-3,TRBV6-2/TRBV6-3,CASSSPRMAGASGNTIYF,TGTGCCAGCAGCTCCCCAAGGATGGCGGGGGCTTCTGGAAACACCATATATTTT
few,-,TRBJ1-2,TRBV11-1,CASSLEGYGYTF,TGTGCCAGCAGCTTAGAAGGGTACGGCTACACCTTC
-,TRBD2,TRBJ2-7,TRBV27,CARPLSGIYEQYF,TGTGCCCGGCCATTGAGCGGGATCTACGAGCAGTACTTC
-,TRBD2,TRBJ2-2,TRBV28,CASRPRLAGTSWELFF,TGTGCCAGCAGACCTAGACTAGCGGGGACTTCATGGGAGCTGTTTTTT
-,TRBD2,TRBJ2-7,TRBV5-1,CASSLVAGYEQYF,TGCGCCAGCAGCTTGGTAGCGGGATACGAGCAGTACTTC
-,TRBD2,TRBJ2-1,TRBV19,CASSIGGIKVAGLNEQFF,TGTGCCAGTAGTATAGGGGGGATAAAGGTAGCGGGATTAAATGAGCAGTTCTTC
few,-,TRBJ1-5,TRBV3-1/TRBV3-2,CASSQDSRISNQPQHF,TGTGCCAGCAGCCAAGATTCCAGGATTAGCAATCAGCCCCAGCATTTT
-,TRBD1,TRBJ1-6,TRBV5-1,CASSFGTDISYNSPLHF,TGCGCCAGCAGCTTTGGGACAGATATCTCCTATAATTCACCCCTCCACTTT
-,-,TRBJ1-2,TRBV5-6,CASSLKGNSGYTF,TGTGCCAGCAGCTTGAAAGGGAACAGTGGCTACACCTTC
-,-,TRBJ2-7,TRBV11-2,CASSPLGQLYEQYF,TGTGCCAGCAGCCCGCTAGGACAGCTCTACGAGCAGTACTTC
-,-,TRBJ1-5,TRBV5-1,CASSLDMGPNQPQHF,TGCGCCAGCAGCTTGGATATGGGTCCGAATCAGCCCCAGCATTTT
-,TRBD2,TRBJ2-5,TRBV9,CASSVSGVPPWYQETQYF,TGTGCCAGCAGCGTGAGCGGGGTCCCACCCTGGTACCAAGAGACCCAGTACTTC
-,TRBD2,TRBJ2-7,TRBV5-4,CASSPRASGSYEQYF,TGTGCCAGCAGCCCGCGGGCTAGCGGGAGCTACGAGCAGTACTTC
few,-,TRBJ1-2,TRBV28,CASSLAAKEGYGYTF,TGTGCCAGCAGTTTGGCGGCTAAGGAAGGCTATGGCTACACCTTC
few,-,TRBJ1-5,TRBV7-2,CASSPGVEVYQPQHF,TGTGCCAGCAGTCCGGGGGTTGAAGTCTATCAGCCCCAGCATTTT
-,TRBD1,TRBJ2-5,TRBV2,CASSGDSGFQETQYF,TGTGCCAGCAGTGGGGACAGCGGCTTCCAAGAGACCCAGTACTTC
-,TRBD2,TRBJ2-1,TRBV6-4,CASSDGTSSYNEQFF,TGTGCCAGCAGTGACGGGACTAGCTCCTACAATGAGCAGTTCTTC
-,TRBD1,TRBJ2-7,TRBV27,CASSALRDRSYEQYF,TGTGCCAGCAGCGCTCTCCGGGACAGAAGCTACGAGCAGTACTTC